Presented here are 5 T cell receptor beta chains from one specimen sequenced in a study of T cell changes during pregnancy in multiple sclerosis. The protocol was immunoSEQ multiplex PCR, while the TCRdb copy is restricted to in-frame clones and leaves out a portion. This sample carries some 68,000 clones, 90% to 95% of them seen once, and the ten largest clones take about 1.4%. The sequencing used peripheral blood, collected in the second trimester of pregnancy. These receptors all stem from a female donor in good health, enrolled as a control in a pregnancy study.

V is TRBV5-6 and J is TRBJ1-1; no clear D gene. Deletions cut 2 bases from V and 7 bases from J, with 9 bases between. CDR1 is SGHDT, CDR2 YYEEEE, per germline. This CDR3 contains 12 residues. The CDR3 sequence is CASSFGRYEAFF. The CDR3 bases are TGTGCCAGCAGCTTTGGGAGGTATGAAGCTTTCTTT.

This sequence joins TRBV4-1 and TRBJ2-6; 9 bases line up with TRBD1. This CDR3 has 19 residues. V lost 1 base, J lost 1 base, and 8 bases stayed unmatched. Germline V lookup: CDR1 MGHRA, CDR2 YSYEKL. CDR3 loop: CASSQGRGQGKSGANVLTF. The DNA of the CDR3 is TGCGCCAGCAGCCAAGGGAGGGGACAGGGTAAATCTGGGGCCAACGTCCTGACTTTC.

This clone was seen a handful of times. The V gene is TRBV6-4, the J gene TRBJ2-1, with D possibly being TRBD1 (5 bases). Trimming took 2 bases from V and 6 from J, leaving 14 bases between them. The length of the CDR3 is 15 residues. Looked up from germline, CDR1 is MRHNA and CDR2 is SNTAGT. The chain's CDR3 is CASSDRGEGANEQFF. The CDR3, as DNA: TGTGCCAGCAGTGACAGAGGAGAAGGGGCCAATGAGCAGTTCTTC.

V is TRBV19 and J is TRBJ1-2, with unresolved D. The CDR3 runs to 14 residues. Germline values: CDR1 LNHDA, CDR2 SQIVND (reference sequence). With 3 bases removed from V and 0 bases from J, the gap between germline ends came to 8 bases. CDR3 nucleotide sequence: TGTGCCAGTAGTATTACGGGGACTAACTATGGCTACACCTTC. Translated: CASSITGTNYGYTF.

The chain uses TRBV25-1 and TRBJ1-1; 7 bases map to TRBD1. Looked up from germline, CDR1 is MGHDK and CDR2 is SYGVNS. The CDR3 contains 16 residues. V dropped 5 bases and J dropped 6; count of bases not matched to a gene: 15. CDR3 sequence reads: CASSPLFGRQGPEAFF. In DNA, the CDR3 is TGTGCCAGCAGTCCCCTCTTTGGGAGACAGGGCCCTGAAGCTTTCTTT.